These 27 T cell receptor beta chains originate from one sample sequenced in a study of T cell responses to AZD1222 COVID-19 vaccine. Libraries were prepared by immunoSEQ multiplex PCR; TCRdb keeps only in-frame clonotypes and omits some of them. The data hold about 120,000 clones, with about 89% observed a single time. Sequencing was performed on peripheral blood, taken on day 0 of AZD1222 vaccination. The receptors were sampled from an adult in good health.

This chain connects TRBV7-9 to TRBJ1-1; D perhaps matches TRBD1 (5 bases). V shed 8 bases and J shed 3 bases, with 13 bases lying between them. The germline CDR1 and CDR2 sequences are SEHNR and FQNEAQ (reference sequence). The CDR3 has 13 residues. CDR3 DNA: TGTGCCAGCTCGGGGGAAATGTACACTGAAGCTTTCTTT. It yields the protein CASSGEMYTEAFF.

This clone was seen once. The chain joins TRBV2 to TRBJ2-5; TRBD1 agrees at 9 bases. The V and J ends lost 4 bases and 4 bases, in that order; junction bases with no gene match: 10. Germline loops: CDR1 SNHLY, CDR2 FYNNEI. The CDR3 totals 16 residues. CDR3 sequence (DNA): TGTGCCAGCAGTGGGACAGGGGTGACTGGGCGAGAGACCCAGTACTTC. Amino acids: CASSGTGVTGRETQYF.

The V call is TRBV19, the J call TRBJ1-5; D unresolved. Germline lookup yields CDR1 LNHDA and CDR2 SQIVND (reference sequence). The CDR3 sequence is 16 residues long. Trimming took off 1 base at V and 2 bases at J, with 12 bases between the two ends. The chain's CDR3 is CASSIARKSGNQPQHF. DNA for the CDR3: TGTGCCAGTAGTATAGCACGGAAGTCGGGCAATCAGCCCCAGCATTTT.

The gene calls are TRBV4-1 and TRBJ1-1, with TRBD1 matching 10 bases. V shed 1 base and J 4 bases; nucleotides not matched to a gene: 6. The CDR3 has 16 amino acids. Germline assignment: CDR1 MGHRA and CDR2 YSYEKL. CDR3 sequence: CASSQGPGQGPTEAFF. For the CDR3, the DNA is TGCGCCAGCAGCCAAGGACCGGGACAGGGGCCCACTGAAGCTTTCTTT.

J is TRBJ2-3 and V is TRBV4-2, with TRBD2 as a possible D gene (6 bases). The CDR3 covers 15 residues. With 0 bases removed from V and 2 bases from J, the gap between germline ends came to 9 bases. Germline V CDR1 and CDR2: LGHNA, YNFKEQ. The CDR3 is CASSQEVLATDTQYF. The CDR3 nucleotides are TGTGCCAGCAGCCAAGAGGTACTAGCCACAGATACGCAGTATTTT.

This chain links TRBV7-8 with TRBJ2-1; D is undetermined. The CDR3 is 16 amino acids. The V end was cut by 4 bases, the J end by 0 bases, with 13 bases between. Germline CDR1 SGHVS, CDR2 FQNEAQ. The CDR3 DNA sequence: TGTGCCAGCAGCTCCCCGCGGTTCAGCTCCTACAATGAGCAGTTCTTC. This sequence encodes CASSSPRFSSYNEQFF.

The chain uses TRBV3-1 (or the pseudogene TRBV3-2) and TRBJ2-2, with a tentative D call TRBD2 (7 bases). Germline CDR1 LGHDT, CDR2 YNNKEL (reference sequence). The CDR3 length is 17 residues. Trimming stripped 3 bases from V and 3 bases from J, with 17 bases between. The CDR3 coding sequence is TGTGCCAGCAGCCATTACTCGGTCGGGGGGCACACCGGGGAGCTGTTTTTT. Translating it yields CASSHYSVGGHTGELFF.

The chain joins TRBV6-5 to TRBJ1-4; D not certain. The V gene's germline CDR1 is MNHEY and CDR2 SVGAGI. The CDR3 length is 13 residues. V lost 8 bases to trimming and J lost 3 bases, with 10 bases between them. The CDR3 bases are TGTGCCAGCGGGAGGCAAGCTAATGAAAAACTGTTTTTT. Translation: CASGRQANEKLFF.

This clone was seen once. The CDR3 region has the DNA TGTGCCAGTAGTACAGTATCGGGAGGGACAGGGGCGCAGCCCCAGCATTTT. Translating it yields CASSTVSGGTGAQPQHF. The J gene is TRBJ1-5, the V gene TRBV19, with TRBD1 matching over 10 bases. Germline CDR1 reads LNHDA; CDR2 reads SQIVND (reference sequence). CDR3 length: 17 residues. V shed 4 bases and J 7 bases; nucleotides not matched to a gene: 13.

A single count supports this clone. The rearrangement uses TRBV7-3 and TRBJ1-2, with D uncertain. Germline loops: CDR1 SGHTA, CDR2 FQGTGA. The CDR3 is 13 residues long. V was pared by 2 bases and J by 3 bases, with 7 bases between. The CDR3 spells CASSLGGYYGYTF. The CDR3 nucleotides read TGTGCCAGCAGCTTAGGCGGGTACTATGGCTACACCTTC.

The chain couples TRBV29-1 to TRBJ1-4; possibly TRBD1 for D (5 bases). Germline V lookup: CDR1 SQVTM, CDR2 ANQGSEA. Trimming stripped 4 bases from V and 10 bases from J, with 16 bases between. CDR3 length: 13 residues. The CDR3, as DNA: TGCAGCGTTGGAAGGTCAGGGTCTGGAAAACTGTTTTTT. This codes for CSVGRSGSGKLFF.

The V gene is TRBV28, the J gene TRBJ2-6, with D maybe TRBD1 (6 bases). Germline lookup yields CDR1 MDHEN and CDR2 SYDVKM. V was cut by 2 bases and J by 10 bases, with 15 bases left in between. The CDR3 runs 15 residues. CDR3 in amino acids: CASSLSLGQGNVLTF. The DNA of the CDR3 is TGTGCCAGCAGTTTAAGTTTAGGGCAGGGGAACGTCCTGACTTTC.

This clone has more than one count but fewer than ten. The chain combines TRBV7-9 with TRBJ2-7, with 7 bases lining up with TRBD1. J was trimmed by 6 bases and V by 2 bases; bases with no gene match: 10. Germline loops: CDR1 SEHNR, CDR2 FQNEAQ (reference sequence). This CDR3 region has 15 residues. CDR3 residues: CASSLIRDRVGEQYF. The CDR3 nucleotides read TGTGCCAGCAGCTTAATCCGAGACAGGGTAGGCGAGCAGTACTTC.

This rearrangement joins TRBV11-1 to TRBJ2-7; 9 bases are a match to TRBD1. The CDR3 has 14 residues. With 5 bases clipped from V and 4 bases from J, the junction kept 6 bases outside the gene matches. Germline V gene lookup returns CDR1 SGHAT and CDR2 FQDESV (reference sequence). CDR3 region: CASSPTDRGYEQYF. CDR3 DNA: TGTGCCAGCAGCCCGACGGACAGGGGTTACGAGCAGTACTTC.

The chain links TRBV30 to TRBJ1-1, with D possibly TRBD1 on 6 matching bases. The CDR3 consists of 12 residues. CDR1 and CDR2 from the germline V gene are GTSNPN and SVGIG (reference sequence). Trimming stripped 8 bases from V and 0 bases from J, with 10 bases between. The CDR3 nucleotides are TGTGCCACCCGGACAGTGAACACTGAAGCTTTCTTT. Encoded protein: CATRTVNTEAFF.

Details on this clone: At one end the junction does not follow the germline gene, possibly because of a read error. The V gene is TRBV13, the J gene TRBJ1-2, with D unclear. The CDR3 length is 12 residues. Germline assignment: CDR1 PRHDT and CDR2 FYEKMQ (reference sequence). The CDR3 DNA follows: TGTGCCAGCAGCCTAGGGCCCTATGGCTACACCTTC. Residues: CASSLGPYGYTF.

The rearrangement uses TRBV5-1 and TRBJ2-2; the match to TRBD2 covers 8 bases. The CDR3 runs to 15 residues. Germline-derived CDR1 and CDR2 are SGHRS and YFSETQ. V lost 2 bases, J lost 1 base, and 1 base stayed unmatched. The CDR3 coding sequence is TGCGCCAGCAGCTTCCTAGCGGGGAACACCGGGGAGCTGTTTTTT. This sequence encodes CASSFLAGNTGELFF.

This chain uses TRBV30 with TRBJ1-5, with TRBD1 matching over 9 bases. Germline CDR1 is GTSNPN and CDR2 is SVGIG (reference sequence). The CDR3 is 12 amino acids. V shed 5 bases and J 7 bases; nucleotides not matched to a gene: 3. The CDR3 loop reads CAWGQGWQPQHF. CDR3 DNA: TGTGCCTGGGGACAGGGGTGGCAGCCCCAGCATTTT.

This clone showed up just a few times. The gene calls are TRBV7-3 and TRBJ1-1; D is undetermined. Trimming shortened V by 2 bases and J by 0 bases, and 13 bases separated the two germline ends. This CDR3 is 16 amino acids long. Germline-derived CDR1 and CDR2 are SGHTA and FQGTGA. The CDR3 is CASSLDAFHMNTEAFF. CDR3 in DNA: TGTGCCAGCAGCTTAGACGCGTTTCACATGAACACTGAAGCTTTCTTT.

The chain uses TRBV9 and TRBJ2-5, with D possibly TRBD2 on 5 matching bases. The V and J ends lost 0 bases and 5 bases respectively, with 8 bases between them. There are 13 residues in the CDR3. From germline, CDR1 is SGDLS and CDR2 YYNGEE. The CDR3 DNA reads TGTGCCAGCAGCGTAGGCGGGCTCGAGACCCAGTACTTC. Protein sequence: CASSVGGLETQYF.

The chain uses TRBV9 and TRBJ2-1; 10 positions match TRBD1. The CDR3 runs 16 residues. Germline CDR1 reads SGDLS; CDR2 reads YYNGEE. V lost 3 bases, J lost 5 bases, and 8 bases stayed unmatched. The CDR3 nucleotides read TGTGCCAGCAGCGCTTCCGGGACAGGGGCGAACAATGAGCAGTTCTTC. It translates to CASSASGTGANNEQFF.

V usage is TRBV18 and J usage is TRBJ1-2; D is ambiguous. V was clipped by 2 bases and J by 4 bases, with 11 bases between them. This CDR3 contains 14 residues. Germline V gene lookup returns CDR1 KGHSH and CDR2 LQKENI. This chain's CDR3 is CASSPVGQVYGYTF. For the CDR3, the DNA is TGTGCCAGCTCACCAGTCGGGCAGGTCTATGGCTACACCTTC.

The rearrangement uses TRBV25-1 and TRBJ1-4, with 9 nucleotides matching TRBD1. This CDR3 is built from 15 residues. Germline V gene sequence: CDR1 MGHDK, CDR2 SYGVNS. After removal of 4 bases from V and 6 bases from J, the junction contained 6 bases not matched to a gene. The CDR3 loop is CASSVLQGAYEKLFF. The CDR3 DNA is TGTGCCAGCAGTGTTTTACAGGGGGCGTATGAAAAACTGTTTTTT.

V is TRBV12-3 or TRBV12-4 and J is TRBJ2-7, with D perhaps assigned TRBD1 or TRBD2 (5 bases each). V was shortened by 5 bases and J by 4 bases, with 12 bases between the two germline ends. The CDR3 contains 13 residues. The chain's CDR3 is CASSLGAGYEQYF. The CDR3 coding sequence is TGTGCCAGCAGTCTAGGGGCGGGTTACGAGCAGTACTTC.

The V gene is TRBV10-3, the J gene TRBJ1-1, with 10 bases aligning to TRBD1. The ends lost 10 bases at V and 0 bases at J; junction bases unmatched: 14. This CDR3 comprises 17 residues. CDR1 is ENHRY, CDR2 SYGVKD, per germline. The CDR3 region is CATTRGTGVGMNTEAFF. The CDR3 nucleotides read TGTGCCACCACAAGAGGGACAGGGGTTGGGATGAACACTGAAGCTTTCTTT.

The gene calls are TRBV30 and TRBJ2-7; TRBD1 is a possible D gene (5 bases). V was clipped by 4 bases and J by 1 base, with 14 bases between them. Germline CDR1 and CDR2: GTSNPN and SVGIG (reference sequence). The CDR3 loop spans 14 amino acids. The CDR3 nucleotides are TGTGCCTGGAAGGCACAGGCCCTTTCCTACGAGCAGTACTTC. As protein: CAWKAQALSYEQYF.

This clone showed up just once. The J gene is TRBJ2-1, the V gene TRBV15; D is perhaps TRBD1 or TRBD2 (5 bases each). The V and J ends lost 1 base and 7 bases respectively, with 14 bases between them. CDR1 LNHNV and CDR2 YYDKDF come from the germline V gene (reference sequence). The CDR3 spans 15 residues. The CDR3 reads CATSRGGTAENEQFF. The CDR3 DNA reads as TGTGCCACCAGCAGAGGAGGGACGGCGGAGAATGAGCAGTTCTTC.